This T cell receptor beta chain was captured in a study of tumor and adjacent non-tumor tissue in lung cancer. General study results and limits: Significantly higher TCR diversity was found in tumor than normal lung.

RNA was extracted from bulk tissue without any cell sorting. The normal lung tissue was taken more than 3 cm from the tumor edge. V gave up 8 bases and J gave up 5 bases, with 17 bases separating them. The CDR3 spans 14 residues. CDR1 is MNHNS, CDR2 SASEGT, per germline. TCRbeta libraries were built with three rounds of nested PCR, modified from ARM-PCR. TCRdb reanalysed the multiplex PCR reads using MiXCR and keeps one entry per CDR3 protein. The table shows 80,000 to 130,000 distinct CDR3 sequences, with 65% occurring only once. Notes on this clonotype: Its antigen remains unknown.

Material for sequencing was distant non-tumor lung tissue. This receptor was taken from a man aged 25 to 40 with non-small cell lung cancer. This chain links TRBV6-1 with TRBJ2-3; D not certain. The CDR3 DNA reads TGTGCCAGCGGCGTCCGGGTCACAAGAGATACGCAGTATTTT. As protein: CASGVRVTRDTQYF.